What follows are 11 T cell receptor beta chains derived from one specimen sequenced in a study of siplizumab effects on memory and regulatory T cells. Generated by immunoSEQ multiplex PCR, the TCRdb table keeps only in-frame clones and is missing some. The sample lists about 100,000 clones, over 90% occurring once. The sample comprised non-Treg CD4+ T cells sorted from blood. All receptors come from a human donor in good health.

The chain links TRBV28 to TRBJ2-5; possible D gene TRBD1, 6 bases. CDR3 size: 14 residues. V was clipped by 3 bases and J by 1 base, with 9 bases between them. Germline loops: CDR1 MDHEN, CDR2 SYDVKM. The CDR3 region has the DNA TGTGCCAGCAGTTTGGACAGCCCCCAAGAGACCCAGTACTTC. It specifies CASSLDSPQETQYF. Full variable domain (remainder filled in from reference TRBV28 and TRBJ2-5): DVKVTQSSRYLVKRTGEKVFLECVQDMDHENMFWYRQDPGLGLRLIYFSYDVKMKEKGDIPEGYSVSREKKERFSLILESASTNQTSMYLCASSLDSPQETQYFGPGTRLLVL.

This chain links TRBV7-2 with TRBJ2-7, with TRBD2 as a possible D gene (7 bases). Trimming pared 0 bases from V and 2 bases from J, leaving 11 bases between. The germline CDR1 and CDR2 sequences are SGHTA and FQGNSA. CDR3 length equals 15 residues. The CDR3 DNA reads TGTGCCAGCAGCTTAGCGAGGGGGGGAACCTACGAGCAGTACTTC. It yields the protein CASSLARGGTYEQYF.

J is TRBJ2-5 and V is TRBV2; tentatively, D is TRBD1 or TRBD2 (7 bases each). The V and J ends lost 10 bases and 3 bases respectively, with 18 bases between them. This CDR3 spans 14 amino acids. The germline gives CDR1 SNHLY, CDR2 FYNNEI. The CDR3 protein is CATQRQGGKETQYF. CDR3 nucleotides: TGTGCCACCCAGAGGCAGGGGGGGAAAGAGACCCAGTACTTC.

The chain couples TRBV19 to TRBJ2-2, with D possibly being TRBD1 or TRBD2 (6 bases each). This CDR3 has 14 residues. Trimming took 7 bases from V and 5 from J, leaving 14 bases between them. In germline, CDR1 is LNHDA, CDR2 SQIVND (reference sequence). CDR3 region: CASMGGTSTGELFF. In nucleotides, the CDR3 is TGTGCCAGTATGGGCGGGACATCTACCGGGGAGCTGTTTTTT.

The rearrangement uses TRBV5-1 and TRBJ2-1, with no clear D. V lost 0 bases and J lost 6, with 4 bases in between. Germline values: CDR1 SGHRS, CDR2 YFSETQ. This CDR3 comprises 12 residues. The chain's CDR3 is CASSLEGNEQFF. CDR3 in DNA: TGCGCCAGCAGCTTGGAGGGCAATGAGCAGTTCTTC.

The CDR3 reads CASSLVTNSNQPQHF. CDR3 DNA sequence: TGTGCCAGCAGCTTAGTAACAAATAGCAATCAGCCCCAGCATTTT. This chain links TRBV7-2 with TRBJ1-5; no reliable D call. The CDR3 extends over 15 amino acids. V was cut by 1 base and J by 0 bases, with 7 bases left in between. CDR1 and CDR2 (germline): SGHTA, FQGNSA.

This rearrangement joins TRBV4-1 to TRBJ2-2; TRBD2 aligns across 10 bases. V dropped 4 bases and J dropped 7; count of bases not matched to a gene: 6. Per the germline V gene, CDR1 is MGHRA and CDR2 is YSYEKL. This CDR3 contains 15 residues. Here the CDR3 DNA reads TGCGCCAGCAGCCGAGCGGGAGGGCCCGTCGGGGAGCTGTTTTTT. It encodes CASSRAGGPVGELFF.

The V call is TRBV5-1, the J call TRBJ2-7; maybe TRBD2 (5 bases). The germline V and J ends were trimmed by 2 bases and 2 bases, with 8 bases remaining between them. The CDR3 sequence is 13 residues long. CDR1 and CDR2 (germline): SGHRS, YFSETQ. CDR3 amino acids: CASSFPGTYEQYF. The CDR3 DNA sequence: TGCGCCAGCAGCTTTCCCGGGACCTACGAGCAGTACTTC.

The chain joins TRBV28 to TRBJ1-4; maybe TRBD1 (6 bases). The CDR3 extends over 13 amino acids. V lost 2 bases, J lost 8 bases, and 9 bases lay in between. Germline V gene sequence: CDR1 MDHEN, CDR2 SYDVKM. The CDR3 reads CASSLRGAEKLFF. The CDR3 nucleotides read TGTGCCAGCAGTTTACGGGGGGCCGAAAAACTGTTTTTT.

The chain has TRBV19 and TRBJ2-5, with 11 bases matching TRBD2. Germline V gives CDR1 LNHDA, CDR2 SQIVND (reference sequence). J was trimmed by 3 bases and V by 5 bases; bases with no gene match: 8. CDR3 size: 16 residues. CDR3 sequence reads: CASSALLAGVEETQYF. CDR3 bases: TGTGCCAGTAGTGCGTTACTAGCGGGAGTAGAAGAGACCCAGTACTTC.

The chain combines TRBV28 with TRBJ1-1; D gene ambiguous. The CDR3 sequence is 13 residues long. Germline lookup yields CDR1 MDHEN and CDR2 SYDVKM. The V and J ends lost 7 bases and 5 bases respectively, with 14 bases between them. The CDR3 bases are TGTGCCAGCATCTCGCCCCCCTCTACTGAAGCTTTCTTT. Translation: CASISPPSTEAFF.